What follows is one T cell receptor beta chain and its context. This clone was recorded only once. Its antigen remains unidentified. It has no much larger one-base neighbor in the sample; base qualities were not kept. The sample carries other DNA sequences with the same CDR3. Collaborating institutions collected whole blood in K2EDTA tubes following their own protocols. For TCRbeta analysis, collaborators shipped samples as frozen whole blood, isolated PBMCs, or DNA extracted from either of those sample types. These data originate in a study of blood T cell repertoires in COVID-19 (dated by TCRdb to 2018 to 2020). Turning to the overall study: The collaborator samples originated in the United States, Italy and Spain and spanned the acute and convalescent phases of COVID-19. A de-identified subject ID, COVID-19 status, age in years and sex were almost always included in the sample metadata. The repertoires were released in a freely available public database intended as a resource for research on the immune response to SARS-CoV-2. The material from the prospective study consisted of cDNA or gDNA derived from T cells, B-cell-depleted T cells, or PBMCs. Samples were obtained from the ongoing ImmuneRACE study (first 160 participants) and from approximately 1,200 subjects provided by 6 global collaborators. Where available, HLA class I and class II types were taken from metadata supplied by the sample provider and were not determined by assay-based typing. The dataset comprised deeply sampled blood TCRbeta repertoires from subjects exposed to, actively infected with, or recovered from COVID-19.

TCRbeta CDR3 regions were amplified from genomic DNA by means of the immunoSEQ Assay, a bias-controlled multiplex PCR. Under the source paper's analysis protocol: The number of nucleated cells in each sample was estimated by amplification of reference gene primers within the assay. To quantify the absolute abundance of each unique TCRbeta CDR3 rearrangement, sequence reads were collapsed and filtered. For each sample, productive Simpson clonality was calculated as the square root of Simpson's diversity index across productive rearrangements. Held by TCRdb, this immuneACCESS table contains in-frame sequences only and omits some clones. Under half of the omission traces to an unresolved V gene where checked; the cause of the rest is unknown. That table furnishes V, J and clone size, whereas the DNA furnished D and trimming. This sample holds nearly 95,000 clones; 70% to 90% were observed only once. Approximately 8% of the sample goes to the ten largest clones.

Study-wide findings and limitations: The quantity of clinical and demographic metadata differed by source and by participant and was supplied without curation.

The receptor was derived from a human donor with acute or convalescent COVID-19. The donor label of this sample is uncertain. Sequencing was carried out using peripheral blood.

The CDR3 here reads CASSQDSGGHNEQFF. The DNA is TGTGCCAGCAGCCAAGATAGCGGGGGCCACAATGAGCAGTTCTTC. The rearrangement combines TRBV3-1 (or the pseudogene TRBV3-2) with TRBJ2-1; TRBD2 aligns with 9 central bases. For this chain, trimming is 0 bases at the V end and 5 bases at the J end, and the number of junction bases without a gene match is 2. CDR1 and CDR2 are read off the germline V gene (reference sequence) as LGHDT and YNNKEL. The CDR3 spans 15 residues, from the cysteine through the phenylalanine. The retained sequence is limited to the CDR3, 45 bases, with the frame set at the first base.